This T cell receptor (beta chain) emerged from a study of siplizumab effects on memory and regulatory T cells. Study observations and caveats: It was not possible to assign a naive or memory phenotype to roughly 75-97% of proliferating CD4+ or CD8+ clones.

Notes on this clone: Its cognate antigen is unknown.

Sequencing was performed with immunoSEQ multiplex PCR; in TCRdb, only in-frame clones are kept and a portion is missing. The sample has more than 85,000 clones, 92% seen once. The receptor comes from a human donor in good health. Material: Tregs sorted from blood.

The CDR3 coding sequence is TGTGCCAGCAGTGAATTAAGCGTGACCGGGGAGCTGTTTTTT. Its translation: CASSELSVTGELFF. The V gene is TRBV25-1, the J gene TRBJ2-2; no definite D call. V lost 1 base to trimming and J lost 5 bases, with 8 bases between them. This CDR3 region has 14 residues. Germline CDR1 is MGHDK and CDR2 is SYGVNS.